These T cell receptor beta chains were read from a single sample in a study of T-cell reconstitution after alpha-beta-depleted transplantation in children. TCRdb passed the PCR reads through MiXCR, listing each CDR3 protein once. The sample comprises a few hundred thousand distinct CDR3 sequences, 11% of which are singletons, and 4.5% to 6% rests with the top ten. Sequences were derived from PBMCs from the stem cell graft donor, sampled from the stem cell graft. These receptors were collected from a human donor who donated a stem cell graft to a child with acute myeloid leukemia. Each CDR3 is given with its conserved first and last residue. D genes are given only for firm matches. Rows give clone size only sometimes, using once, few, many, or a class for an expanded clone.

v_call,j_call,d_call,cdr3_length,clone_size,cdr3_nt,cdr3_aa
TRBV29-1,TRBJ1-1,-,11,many,TGCAGCGTTGACAGGAACACTGAAGCTTTCTTT,CSVDRNTEAFF
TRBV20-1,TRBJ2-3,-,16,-,TGCAGTGCTAGACCAGCCCTACTAGAAACCACAGATACGCAGTATTTT,CSARPALLETTDTQYF
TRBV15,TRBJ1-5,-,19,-,TGTGCCACCAGCAGTGCAATTCGTATGGTCGGTAATAGCAATCAGCCCCAGCATTTT,CATSSAIRMVGNSNQPQHF
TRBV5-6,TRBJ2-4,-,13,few,TGTGCCAGCAGCTTGGAGGACCCAAACATTCAGTACTTC,CASSLEDPNIQYF
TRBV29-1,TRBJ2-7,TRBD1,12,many,TGCAGCGTTCGGGACAGGGGCTACGAGCAGTACTTC,CSVRDRGYEQYF
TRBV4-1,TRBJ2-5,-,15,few,TGCGCCAGCAGCCTAGGAGGGTTTGGCACAGAGACCCAGTACTTC,CASSLGGFGTETQYF
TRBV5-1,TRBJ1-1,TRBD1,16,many,TGCGCCAGCAGCTGGGACAGGGGGCCTTTGAACACTGAAGCTTTCTTT,CASSWDRGPLNTEAFF
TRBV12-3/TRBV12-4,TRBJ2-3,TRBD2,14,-,TGTGCCAGCAGTTTTGAGGCTAGCGGGAGGGCCGGGTATTTT,CASSFEASGRAGYF
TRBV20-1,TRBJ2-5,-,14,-,TGCAGTGCTAGCGGACATGGGTACCAAGAGACCCAGTACTTC,CSASGHGYQETQYF
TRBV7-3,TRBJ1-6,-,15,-,TGTGCCAGCAGCTTAACCGGACCCTATAATTCACCCCTCCACTTT,CASSLTGPYNSPLHF
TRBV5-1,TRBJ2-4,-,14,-,TGCGCCAGCAGCCCGGGACTTGGGGGAAACATTCAGTACTTC,CASSPGLGGNIQYF
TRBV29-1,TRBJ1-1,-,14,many,TGCAGCGTTGAAGGTGAGGCCAGGAACACTGAAGCTTTCTTT,CSVEGEARNTEAFF
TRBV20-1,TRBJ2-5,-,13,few,TGCAGTGCTGGGGACACCAGGGAAGAGACCCAGTACTTC,CSAGDTREETQYF
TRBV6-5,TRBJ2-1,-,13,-,TGTGCCAGCAGTACTCGCGGGGACAATGAGCAGTTCTTC,CASSTRGDNEQFF
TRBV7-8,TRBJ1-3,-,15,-,TGTGCCAGCAGCTTAGCCCCAGGGGTCGGAAACACCATATATTTT,CASSLAPGVGNTIYF
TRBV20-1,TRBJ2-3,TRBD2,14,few,TGCAGTGCTAGCCCGGGGACTAGTACAGATACGCAGTATTTT,CSASPGTSTDTQYF
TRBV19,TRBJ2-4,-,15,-,TGTGCCAGTAGTATAGCCAAGACAGAAAAAAACATTCAGTACTTC,CASSIAKTEKNIQYF
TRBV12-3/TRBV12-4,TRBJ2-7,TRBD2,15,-,TGTGCCAGCAGTTTGGCACTAGCGGGAGTCTACGAGCAGTACTTC,CASSLALAGVYEQYF
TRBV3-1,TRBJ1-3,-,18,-,TGTGCCAGCAGCCAAGATCCCCAAGGGTACCCCACTGGAAACACCATATATTTT,CASSQDPQGYPTGNTIYF
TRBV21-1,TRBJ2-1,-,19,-,TGTGCCAGCCGCCTAGAATGGTTGCGCCCTCTGGGCTCCTACAATGAGCAGTTCTTC,CASRLEWLRPLGSYNEQFF
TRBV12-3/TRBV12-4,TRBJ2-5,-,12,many,TGTGCCAGCAGCTCCTCGGTGGAGACCCAGTACTTC,CASSSSVETQYF
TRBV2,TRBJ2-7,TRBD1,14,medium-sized,TGTGCCAGCAGTCCAGGGGGCGCCGTGGACGAGCAGTACTTC,CASSPGGAVDEQYF
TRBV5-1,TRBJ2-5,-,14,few,TGCGCCAGCAGCTTGGAGTGGTCCCAAGAGACCCAGTACTTC,CASSLEWSQETQYF
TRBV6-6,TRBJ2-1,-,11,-,TGTGCCAGCACCAGGGTCAATGAGCAGTTCTTC,CASTRVNEQFF
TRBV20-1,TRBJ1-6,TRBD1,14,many,TGCAGTGCTAGCGAGGGGGCCAGGGCAGGACCCCTCCACTTT,CSASEGARAGPLHF
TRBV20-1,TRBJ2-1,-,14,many,TGCAGTGCTGTTAGCGGTAGCTCCTACAATGAGCAGTTCTTC,CSAVSGSSYNEQFF
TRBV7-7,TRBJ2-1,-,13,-,TGTGCTAGCAGCTTGACAAATTACAATGAGCAGTTCTTC,CASSLTNYNEQFF
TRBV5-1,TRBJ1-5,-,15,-,TGCGCCAGCAGCTTGGCTGGTCATAGCAATCAGCCCCAGCATTTT,CASSLAGHSNQPQHF
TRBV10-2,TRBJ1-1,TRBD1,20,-,TGCGCCAGCAGTAAATCCATTGCCCGGGACAGGGGGGTTTTGGACACTGAAGCTTTCTTT,CASSKSIARDRGVLDTEAFF
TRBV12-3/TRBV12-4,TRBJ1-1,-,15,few,TGTGCCAGCAGTTTAAATCGGGGTCTGAACACTGAAGCTTTCTTT,CASSLNRGLNTEAFF
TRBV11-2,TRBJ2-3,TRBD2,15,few,TGTGCCAGCAAGGGGACTAGGTCGGGATCCGATACGCAGTATTTT,CASKGTRSGSDTQYF
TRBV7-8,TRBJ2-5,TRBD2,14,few,TGTGCCAGCAGCCACGGACTAGCCGGCGAGACCCAGTACTTC,CASSHGLAGETQYF
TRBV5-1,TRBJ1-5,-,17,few,TGCGCCAGCAGCTCCCTTACAAGTGGACAGATAAATCAGCCCCAGCATTTT,CASSSLTSGQINQPQHF
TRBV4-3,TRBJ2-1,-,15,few,TGCGCCAGCAGCCCCTCTGTCGTGGGACTGAATGAGCAGTTCTTC,CASSPSVVGLNEQFF
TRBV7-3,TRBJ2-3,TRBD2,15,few,TGTGCCAGCAGACTCGGGACTAGCAGTACAGATACGCAGTATTTT,CASRLGTSSTDTQYF
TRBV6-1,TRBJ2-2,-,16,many,TGTGCCAGCAGTGAAAGGCAGCTAGTAAGGACCGGGGAGCTGTTTTTT,CASSERQLVRTGELFF
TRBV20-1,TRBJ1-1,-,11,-,TGCAGTGCTGGGGCTAGCACTGAAGCTTTCTTT,CSAGASTEAFF
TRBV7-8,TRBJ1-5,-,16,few,TGTGCCAGCAGCTTAGAGCAGGGGCGCCTCAATCAGCCCCAGCATTTT,CASSLEQGRLNQPQHF
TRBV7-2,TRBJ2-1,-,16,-,TGTGCCAGCGACGCCGGGTGGGGCAGGTACTACAATGAGCAGTTCTTC,CASDAGWGRYYNEQFF
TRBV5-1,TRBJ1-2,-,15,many,TGCGCCAGCAGCTTGGGGGACAACAACTTAGAAGGCTACACCTTC,CASSLGDNNLEGYTF